This T cell receptor beta chain was sequenced for a study of blood T cell repertoires in COVID-19. Per germline, CDR1 MRHNA and CDR2 SNTAGT. CDR3 length equals 15 residues. Trimming removed 0 bases from V and 6 bases from J; junction bases left unmatched: 6. Method: immunoSEQ multiplex PCR; TCRdb's copy keeps in-frame clones and lacks some. This table holds 120,000 or so clones, approximately 81% found once. Sequenced material: peripheral blood. The V gene is TRBV6-4, the J gene TRBJ2-3, with TRBD2 matching over 7 bases. The sequence derives from a man aged 55 to 70 with acute or convalescent COVID-19. CDR3 in amino acids: CASSDSAGVTDTQYF. The DNA of the CDR3 is TGTGCCAGCAGTGACTCGGCGGGAGTAACGGATACGCAGTATTTT.